Listed below are T cell receptor beta chains from one sample, sequenced in a study of T cells in Graves' hyperthyroidism and ophthalmopathy. A single record per CDR3 protein comes from TCRdb applying MiXCR to the multiplex PCR reads. The sample consists of about 580,000 distinct CDR3 sequences, around 45% of them appearing once. Sequenced: peripheral blood or thyroid tissue (not recorded which). The receptors were gathered from a woman under 30 with Graves' hyperthyroidism. CDR3s include the opening cysteine and the closing phenylalanine or tryptophan. D genes are given only for firm matches. Clone size is stated in some rows and not others, as once, few, many or a class when expanded.

cdr3_aa cdr3_nt v_call clone_size j_call d_call
CASSRGGAFYPQYF TGTGCCAGTAGTAGAGGGGGCGCTTTCTACCCGCAGTATTTT TRBV19 NA TRBJ2-3 TRBD1
CASSWTGGATDTQYF TGTGCCAGCAGTTGGACAGGGGGCGCGACAGATACGCAGTATTTT TRBV12-3/TRBV12-4 NA TRBJ2-3 TRBD1
CASMGTGVQPQHF TGTGCCAGCATGGGGACAGGGGTTCAGCCCCAGCATTTT TRBV12-3/TRBV12-4 once TRBJ1-5 TRBD1
CSATSGLAGDADTQYF TGCAGTGCAACTTCCGGACTAGCGGGAGACGCAGATACGCAGTATTTT TRBV20-1 NA TRBJ2-3 TRBD2
CSAPSSGRGTGELFF TGCAGTGCTCCTTCTAGCGGGAGGGGAACCGGGGAGCTGTTTTTT TRBV20-1 many TRBJ2-2 TRBD2
CASRGWSSYGKNYGYTF TGTGCCAGCCGGGGGTGGTCCTCCTACGGGAAGAACTATGGCTACACCTTC TRBV7-8 NA TRBJ1-2 NA
CATTPSGYNEQFF TGTGCCACCACTCCTAGCGGCTACAATGAGCAGTTCTTC TRBV2 once TRBJ2-1 TRBD2
CASSRSAFEYEQYF TGTGCCAGCAGCCGTTCGGCTTTTGAGTACGAGCAGTACTTC TRBV7-8 NA TRBJ2-7 NA
CASRMGYSQNTEAFF TGTGCCAGCAGAATGGGGTACAGCCAGAACACTGAAGCTTTCTTT TRBV2 many TRBJ1-1 NA
CASGTGSYNSPLHF TGTGCCAGCGGGACCGGCTCCTATAATTCACCCCTCCACTTT TRBV9 NA TRBJ1-6 NA
CASSLVEGSYEQYF TGCGCCAGCAGCTTGGTGGAGGGGTCCTACGAGCAGTACTTC TRBV5-1 many TRBJ2-7 NA
CAISPTEASEVTGNTIYF TGTGCCATCAGTCCTACGGAGGCGTCAGAAGTAACTGGAAACACCATATATTTT TRBV10-3 NA TRBJ1-3 NA
CSQGSSGANVLTF TGCAGCCAGGGGTCCTCTGGGGCCAACGTCCTGACTTTC TRBV29-1 NA TRBJ2-6 NA
CASSLAGVGGKLFF TGTGCCAGCAGCTTGGCAGGGGTAGGCGGAAAACTGTTTTTT TRBV13 many TRBJ1-4 NA
CASSPGRKEGELFF TGTGCCAGTAGTCCCGGACGAAAGGAAGGGGAGCTGTTTTTT TRBV19 many TRBJ2-2 NA
CASWAASGFPRNSEQYF TGTGCCAGCTGGGCGGCTAGCGGGTTTCCTAGAAACTCCGAGCAGTACTTC TRBV7-9 once TRBJ2-7 TRBD2
CASSLVVGEQVAFF TGTGCCAGCAGCTTAGTGGTCGGGGAACAGGTTGCTTTCTTT TRBV7-6 NA TRBJ1-1 NA
CSVGTGLGPREQYF TGCAGCGTTGGCACAGGCCTCGGGCCTCGGGAGCAGTACTTC TRBV29-1 NA TRBJ2-7 NA
CASSLEGRGRGGYTF TGTGCCAGCAGCTTAGAAGGCAGGGGGCGCGGAGGCTACACCTTC TRBV7-2 many TRBJ1-2 TRBD1
CASSLKGTAKLFF TGTGCCAGCAGCTTAAAGGGAACAGCTAAACTGTTTTTT TRBV11-2 many TRBJ1-4 NA
CASSLVGQGHGQPQHF TGTGCCAGCAGCTTAGTTGGTCAGGGGCACGGTCAGCCCCAGCATTTT TRBV11-1 NA TRBJ1-5 NA
CSAYKRDKVFEQYF TGCAGTGCTTATAAGCGGGATAAAGTCTTCGAGCAGTACTTC TRBV20-1 many TRBJ2-7 TRBD2
CSSWDSPTNEKLFF TGCAGCAGTTGGGACTCTCCAACTAATGAAAAACTGTTTTTT TRBV29-1 NA TRBJ1-4 NA
CSATGTSVLTF TGCAGTGCAACCGGGACTAGCGTCCTGACTTTC TRBV20-1 NA TRBJ2-6 TRBD2
CSVEHRDPTNYGYTF TGCAGCGTTGAACACAGGGACCCAACTAACTATGGCTACACCTTC TRBV29-1 NA TRBJ1-2 NA
CSARTGTPQHF TGCAGTGCTAGGACAGGGACTCCCCAGCATTTT TRBV20-1 NA TRBJ1-5 TRBD1
CASSPLSGKGELFF TGTGCCAGCAGTCCCCTTAGCGGGAAGGGGGAGCTGTTTTTT TRBV6-1 NA TRBJ2-2 TRBD2
CASSEDVAGATADTQYF TGCGCCAGCAGTGAGGATGTAGCGGGAGCAACTGCGGATACGCAGTATTTT TRBV5-1 NA TRBJ2-3 TRBD2
CASSQELSSGANVLTF TGCGCCAGCAGCCAAGAACTCAGCTCTGGGGCCAACGTCCTGACTTTC TRBV4-3 many TRBJ2-6 NA